This record concerns one TCR beta chain sequence. Profiled with immunoSEQ multiplex PCR; TCRdb holds only in-frame clones, not every one. The sample contains under 200,000 clones, 89% of which appear only once. Participants' reported clinical history set cohort assignment. This entry belongs to a study of blood T cell repertoires in COVID-19. The germline V and J ends were trimmed by 0 bases and 9 bases, with 15 bases remaining between them. CDR1 LGHNA and CDR2 YNFKEQ come from the germline V gene. This CDR3 has 15 residues. The chain carries TRBV4-2 and TRBJ2-1, with TRBD2 as a possible D gene (6 bases). This sequence was found in a woman younger than 30 who had recovered from COVID-19. The sequenced sample was PBMCs or T cells enriched from blood (not recorded which). The chain's CDR3 is CASSQEPPGVTEQFF. CDR3 nucleotide sequence: TGTGCCAGCAGCCAAGAGCCCCCGGGAGTAACTGAGCAGTTCTTC.